By share, the clone carrying this T cell receptor (beta chain) ranks as medium-sized. Its matching antigen is unknown. Clones were read by immunoSEQ multiplex PCR, and TCRdb kept only the in-frame ones, dropping some. Of some 13,000 clones detected, about 93% appear once; the ten largest clones hold more than 1.5%. The entry originates in a study of untreated major depressive disorder. Notes on the study in general: Compared with controls, depressed patients showed more TRBV05-01 (Vbeta 5.1) usage in CD4+ T cells.

Germline V gene sequence: CDR1 SGHNT, CDR2 YENEEA. CDR3 length: 14 amino acids. Trimming removed 7 bases from V and 5 bases from J; junction bases left unmatched: 8. Sequenced sample: CD4+ T cells from PBMCs. V gene TRBV11-3 combines with J gene TRBJ2-1; 7 nucleotides match TRBD1. This TCR was recovered from a woman aged 25-40 years with major depressive disorder. CDR3 region: CASNREQGNNEQFF. CDR3 bases: TGTGCCAGCAACAGAGAACAGGGGAACAATGAGCAGTTCTTC.